A selection of T cell receptor beta chains follows, all from one sample in a study of blood T cell repertoires in COVID-19. Clones were sequenced by immunoSEQ multiplex PCR, and TCRdb holds only the in-frame ones, with some missing. The repertoire holds roughly 160,000 clones, 83% seen once, with under 2.5% in the top ten. The sample comprised peripheral blood. Receptor source: an elderly woman with acute or convalescent COVID-19. Each CDR3 is given with its conserved first and last residue. A D gene is named only where the DNA matches it firmly. Clone sizes are given selectively: once, few, many, or a class where the clone is expanded.

d_gene	v_gene	abundance	j_gene	CDR3aa	CDR3nt
TRBD1	TRBV6-6	-	TRBJ1-2	CASSRPTRGQGDYGYTF	TGTGCCAGCAGTCGCCCCACGCGGGGACAGGGAGACTATGGCTACACCTTC
-	TRBV6-5	-	TRBJ1-1	CATIQRGRNTEAFF	TGTGCCACCATCCAGCGGGGAAGGAACACTGAAGCTTTCTTT
-	TRBV15	once	TRBJ2-5	CATSRDLGLETQYF	TGTGCCACCAGCAGAGATTTGGGACTGGAGACCCAGTACTTC
TRBD1	TRBV6-2/TRBV6-3	-	TRBJ1-2	CASSPSTGGSGYTF	TGTGCCAGCAGTCCATCGACAGGGGGAAGCGGCTACACCTTC
-	TRBV3-1/TRBV3-2	once	TRBJ1-2	CASSHAEGGYTF	TGTGCCAGCAGCCACGCGGAAGGTGGCTACACCTTC
-	TRBV2	-	TRBJ2-5	CASSSSQETQYF	TGTGCCAGCAGTTCATCCCAAGAGACCCAGTACTTC
-	TRBV30	-	TRBJ1-1	CAWAAWARMGEAFF	TGTGCCTGGGCCGCGTGGGCACGGATGGGTGAAGCTTTCTTT
-	TRBV5-6	-	TRBJ1-2	CASSLGQANYGYTF	TGTGCCAGCAGCTTGGGTCAGGCTAACTATGGCTACACCTTC
-	TRBV19	-	TRBJ1-5	CASSIEATAISQPQHF	TGTGCCAGTAGTATAGAGGCGACTGCTATTAGCCAGCCCCAGCATTTT
TRBD1	TRBV2	-	TRBJ1-1	CASRPLGQGNTEAFF	TGTGCCAGCAGGCCATTGGGACAGGGCAACACTGAAGCTTTCTTT
-	TRBV5-4	few	TRBJ2-5	CASSSWRDQETQYF	TGTGCCAGCAGCAGCTGGAGAGACCAAGAGACCCAGTACTTC
-	TRBV7-9	-	TRBJ2-1	CASSAIYEQFF	TGTGCCAGCAGCGCTATCTATGAGCAGTTCTTC
TRBD1	TRBV5-4	-	TRBJ1-1	CASSLGQGAAFLTEAFF	TGTGCCAGCAGCTTGGGACAGGGGGCGGCATTCCTCACTGAAGCTTTCTTT
TRBD1	TRBV7-2	few	TRBJ1-2	CASSPGQGANYGYTF	TGTGCCAGCAGCCCCGGACAGGGAGCTAACTATGGCTACACCTTC
-	TRBV7-2	-	TRBJ2-6	CASSPEGPFTISGANVLTF	TGTGCCAGCAGCCCGGAGGGACCTTTTACCATCTCTGGGGCCAACGTCCTGACTTTC
-	TRBV5-4	-	TRBJ2-3	CASSLLVGPTDTQYF	TGTGCCAGCAGCTTGCTTGTGGGCCCCACAGATACGCAGTATTTT
TRBD1	TRBV5-1	-	TRBJ2-5	CASSFEYRGLETQYF	TGCGCCAGCAGCTTCGAATACAGGGGTTTGGAGACCCAGTACTTC
-	TRBV19	few	TRBJ1-5	CASSQGSGQPQHF	TGTGCCAGTAGTCAGGGGTCGGGTCAGCCCCAGCATTTT
-	TRBV27	-	TRBJ2-1	CASSFLQGSSSYNEQFF	TGTGCCAGCAGTTTCCTGCAGGGGTCCAGCTCCTACAATGAGCAGTTCTTC
-	TRBV5-8	-	TRBJ2-3	CASSLVGRGRTDTQYF	TGTGCCAGCAGCTTGGTTGGTAGAGGCCGCACAGATACGCAGTATTTT
TRBD2	TRBV7-9	-	TRBJ2-1	CASSNNSGGSYNEQFF	TGTGCCAGCAGCAATAATAGCGGGGGTTCCTACAATGAGCAGTTCTTC
-	TRBV5-1	-	TRBJ2-7	CASSLDGVPYEQYF	TGCGCCAGCAGCTTGGACGGGGTCCCCTACGAGCAGTACTTC
TRBD2	TRBV3-1/TRBV3-2	-	TRBJ2-1	CASSLAGGTYNEQFF	TGTGCCAGCAGCTTAGCGGGGGGGACGTACAATGAGCAGTTCTTC
-	TRBV29-1	-	TRBJ2-5	CSVSRGGQETQYF	TGCAGCGTTTCTAGGGGGGGCCAAGAGACCCAGTACTTC
-	TRBV20-1	once	TRBJ2-1	CSASSGAYNEQFF	TGCAGTGCTAGTAGCGGAGCGTACAATGAGCAGTTCTTC
TRBD2	TRBV5-1	-	TRBJ2-2	CASSGDYPTGELFF	TGCGCCAGCAGCGGGGACTACCCCACCGGGGAGCTGTTTTTT
-	TRBV5-1	-	TRBJ2-5	CASSFGARTVGETQYF	TGCGCCAGCAGCTTCGGGGCACGGACAGTCGGAGAGACCCAGTACTTC
TRBD2	TRBV28	-	TRBJ2-2	CASSSKGLAGATGELFF	TGTGCCAGCAGTTCCAAAGGACTAGCGGGGGCGACCGGGGAGCTGTTTTTT
TRBD1	TRBV10-3	-	TRBJ1-1	CAISESTGGWLNTEAFF	TGTGCCATCAGTGAGTCAACAGGGGGCTGGTTGAACACTGAAGCTTTCTTT
-	TRBV18	-	TRBJ1-5	CASSLYRGFEQPQHF	TGTGCCAGCTCACTGTATAGGGGCTTTGAGCAGCCCCAGCATTTT
-	TRBV5-4	-	TRBJ2-2	CASSLGYSKHTGELFF	TGTGCCAGCAGCTTGGGGTATAGTAAGCACACCGGGGAGCTGTTTTTT
-	TRBV7-2	-	TRBJ1-6	CASSFGTLDSPLHF	TGTGCCAGCAGCTTTGGGACATTGGATTCACCCCTCCACTTT
-	TRBV28	-	TRBJ1-5	CASSLVQNQPQHF	TGTGCCAGCAGTTTGGTACAGAATCAGCCCCAGCATTTT
-	TRBV12-5	-	TRBJ1-3	CASDLPGNSGNTIYF	TGTGCTAGTGACCTGCCGGGGAACTCTGGAAACACCATATATTTT
-	TRBV10-1	-	TRBJ2-5	CASSESEVQETQYF	TGCGCCAGCAGTGAGTCGGAGGTCCAAGAGACCCAGTACTTC
-	TRBV7-2	-	TRBJ2-7	CASSLVIYEQYF	TGTGCCAGCAGCTTAGTAATCTACGAGCAGTACTTC
TRBD2	TRBV9	-	TRBJ2-3	CASSVTSGAGTDTQYF	TGTGCCAGCAGCGTCACTAGCGGGGCTGGCACAGATACGCAGTATTTT
TRBD2	TRBV3-1/TRBV3-2	-	TRBJ2-7	CASSQEGSVAGGGSEQYF	TGTGCCAGCAGCCAAGAAGGGTCGGTGGCGGGAGGGGGGTCCGAGCAGTACTTC
TRBD1	TRBV10-3	-	TRBJ1-2	CAIRGQGGVYGYTF	TGTGCCATCAGGGGACAGGGAGGGGTATATGGCTACACCTTC
-	TRBV4-2	-	TRBJ2-1	CASSQFRGGLGGNEQFF	TGTGCCAGCAGCCAATTTCGCGGGGGCCTAGGCGGGAATGAGCAGTTCTTC
TRBD1	TRBV18	-	TRBJ2-7	CASSRGQGITYEQYF	TGTGCCAGCTCTCGCGGACAGGGGATAACCTACGAGCAGTACTTC
TRBD1	TRBV29-1	-	TRBJ2-2	CSVGETGANTGELFF	TGCAGCGTTGGGGAGACAGGGGCGAACACCGGGGAGCTGTTTTTT
TRBD1	TRBV7-2	once	TRBJ1-1	CASSLDIRDRGTEAFF	TGTGCCAGCAGCTTAGATATCCGGGACAGGGGTACTGAAGCTTTCTTT
TRBD2	TRBV19	-	TRBJ2-2	CASSIEGGTGELFF	TGTGCCAGTAGTATAGAGGGAGGGACCGGGGAGCTGTTTTTT
-	TRBV9	-	TRBJ1-6	CASGGIGYNSPLHF	TGTGCCAGTGGGGGGATTGGCTATAATTCACCCCTCCACTTT
TRBD1	TRBV7-2	-	TRBJ1-4	CASSLGTGNFEKLFF	TGTGCCAGCAGCTTAGGGACAGGCAATTTTGAAAAACTGTTTTTT
-	TRBV29-1	-	TRBJ2-1	CSVEPRVYNEQFF	TGCAGCGTTGAACCCAGGGTCTACAATGAGCAGTTCTTC